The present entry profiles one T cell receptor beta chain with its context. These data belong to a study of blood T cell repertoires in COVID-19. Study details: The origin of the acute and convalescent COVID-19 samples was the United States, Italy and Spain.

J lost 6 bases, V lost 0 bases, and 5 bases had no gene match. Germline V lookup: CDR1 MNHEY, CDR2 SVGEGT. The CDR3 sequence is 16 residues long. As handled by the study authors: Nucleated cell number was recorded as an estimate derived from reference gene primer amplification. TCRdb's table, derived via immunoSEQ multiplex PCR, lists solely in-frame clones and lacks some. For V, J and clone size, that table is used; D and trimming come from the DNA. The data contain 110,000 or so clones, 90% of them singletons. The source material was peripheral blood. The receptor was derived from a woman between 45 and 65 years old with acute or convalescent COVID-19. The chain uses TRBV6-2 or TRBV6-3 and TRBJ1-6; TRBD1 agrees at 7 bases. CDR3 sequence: CASSYSKTGSNSPLHF. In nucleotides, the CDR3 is TGTGCCAGCAGTTACTCGAAGACAGGGAGTAATTCACCCCTCCACTTT.